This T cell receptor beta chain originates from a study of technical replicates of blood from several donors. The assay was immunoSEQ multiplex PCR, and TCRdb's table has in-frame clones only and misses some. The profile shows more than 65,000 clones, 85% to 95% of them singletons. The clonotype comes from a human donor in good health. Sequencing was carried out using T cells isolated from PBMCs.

CDR3 sequence reads: CASSPREEYEQYF. Here the CDR3 DNA reads TGTGCCAGCAGCCCCCGCGAGGAATACGAGCAGTACTTC. The genes are TRBV5-4 and TRBJ2-7; D remains unclear. The CDR3 has 13 residues. Germline CDR1 is SGHNT and CDR2 is YYREEE (reference sequence). The ends were cut back, 4 bases at V and 4 bases at J, with 12 bases in the middle.